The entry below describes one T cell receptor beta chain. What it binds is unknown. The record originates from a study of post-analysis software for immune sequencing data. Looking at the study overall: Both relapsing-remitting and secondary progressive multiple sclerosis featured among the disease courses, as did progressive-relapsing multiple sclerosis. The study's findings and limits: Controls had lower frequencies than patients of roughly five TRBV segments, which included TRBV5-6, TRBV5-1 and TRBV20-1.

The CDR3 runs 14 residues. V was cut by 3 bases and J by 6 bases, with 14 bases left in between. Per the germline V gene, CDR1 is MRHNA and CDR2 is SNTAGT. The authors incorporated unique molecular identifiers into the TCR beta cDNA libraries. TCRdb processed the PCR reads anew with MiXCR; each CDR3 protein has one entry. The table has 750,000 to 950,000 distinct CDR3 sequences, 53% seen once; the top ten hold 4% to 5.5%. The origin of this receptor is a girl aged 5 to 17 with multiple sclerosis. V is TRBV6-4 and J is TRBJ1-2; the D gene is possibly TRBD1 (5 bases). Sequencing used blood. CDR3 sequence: CASSEGQARDGYTF. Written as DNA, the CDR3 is TGTGCCAGCAGTGAGGGGCAGGCGCGGGATGGCTACACCTTC.